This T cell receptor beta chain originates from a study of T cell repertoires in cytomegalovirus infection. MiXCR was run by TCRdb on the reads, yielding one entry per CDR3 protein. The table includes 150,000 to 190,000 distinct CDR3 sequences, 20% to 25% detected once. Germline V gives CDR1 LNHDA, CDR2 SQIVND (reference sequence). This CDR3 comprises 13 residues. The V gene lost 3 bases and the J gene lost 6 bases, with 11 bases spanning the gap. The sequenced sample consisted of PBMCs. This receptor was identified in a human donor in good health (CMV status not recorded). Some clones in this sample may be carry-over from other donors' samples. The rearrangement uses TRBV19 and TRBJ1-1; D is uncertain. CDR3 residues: CASSIPSLPEAFF. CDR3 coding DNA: TGTGCCAGTAGTATTCCCAGTTTGCCTGAAGCTTTCTTT.